The 17 T cell receptor beta chains listed next were all sequenced from one sample in a study of metastatic and nonmetastatic thyroid tumors. Not a single patient had been given any form of treatment at any point before undergoing thyroid surgery. TCRdb redid the clone calls on the PCR reads using MiXCR. Of some 27,000 clones in the sample, about 3.9% were seen once. Sequenced sample: blood. The receptors shown here come from a male donor with papillary thyroid cancer or a benign thyroid nodule (not recorded which). Some clones in this sample may be carry-over from other donors' samples.

The chain carries TRBV3-1 and TRBJ1-5; 9 bases fit TRBD1. This CDR3 has 14 residues. CDR1 is LGHDT and CDR2 is YNNKEL in the germline V gene (reference sequence). Unmatched junction bases numbered 6, after V lost 5 bases and J lost 7 bases. CDR3 coding DNA: TGTGCCAGCAGCTACAGGGGGCGCAGGCAGCCCCAGCATTTT. Its protein product is CASSYRGRRQPQHF.

This clone was seen ten or more times. V usage is TRBV7-2 and J usage is TRBJ1-5; no reliable D call. This CDR3 is 12 amino acids long. With 5 bases removed from V and 7 bases from J, the gap between germline ends came to 9 bases. Germline V gene lookup returns CDR1 SGHTA and CDR2 FQGNSA. Here the CDR3 reads CASSGFDQPQHF. The CDR3 coding sequence is TGTGCCAGCAGCGGTTTCGACCAGCCCCAGCATTTT.

In its sample, this clone was seen a few times. CDR3 protein: CASRNRAGGYDNEQFF. The CDR3 DNA reads as TGTGCCAGCAGGAATCGAGCGGGAGGGTATGACAATGAGCAGTTCTTC. The chain carries TRBV11-3 and TRBJ2-1, with 10 positions matching TRBD2. This CDR3 has 16 amino acids. Unmatched junction bases numbered 10, after V lost 6 bases and J lost 5 bases. Germline V gene lookup returns CDR1 SGHNT and CDR2 YENEEA.

V gene TRBV28 combines with J gene TRBJ1-2, with D tentatively TRBD1 (6 bases). There are 14 residues in the CDR3. Deletions cut 5 bases from V and 3 bases from J, with 13 bases between. Germline-derived CDR1 and CDR2 are MDHEN and SYDVKM. The CDR3: CASSDRFLDYGYTF. The CDR3 DNA is TGTGCCAGCAGTGACAGGTTCTTAGACTATGGCTACACCTTC.

Many counts were recorded for this clone. The V and J genes are TRBV4-1 and TRBJ2-7; TRBD2 matches at 12 bases. The length of the CDR3 is 20 residues. Per the germline V gene, CDR1 is MGHRA and CDR2 is YSYEKL. The junction had 12 bases not matched to a gene; V was cut back by 0 bases and J by 0 bases. CDR3 bases: TGCGCCAGCAGCCAAGACCCCGGGACTAGCGGGCCAAGGAGCTCCTACGAGCAGTACTTC. It codes for CASSQDPGTSGPRSSYEQYF.

This clone turned up a few times. The chain is built from TRBV20-1 and TRBJ1-2; tentatively, D is TRBD1 (6 bases). Trimming pared 0 bases from V and 4 bases from J, leaving 12 bases between. Germline CDR1 is DFQATT and CDR2 is SNEGSKA (reference sequence). The CDR3 loop spans 14 amino acids. The CDR3, as DNA: TGCAGTGCTAGAGATCCAGGGACAACCTATGGCTACACCTTC. Amino acids: CSARDPGTTYGYTF.

This clone was detected only a few times. J is TRBJ2-1 and V is TRBV6-9; D call uncertain. The germline CDR1 and CDR2 sequences are MNHGY and SVAAGI. Trimming took 3 bases from V and 0 from J, leaving 9 bases between them. This CDR3 region has 15 residues. Here the CDR3 reads CASSYPWSSYNEQFF. DNA for the CDR3: TGTGCCAGCAGTTACCCCTGGAGCTCCTACAATGAGCAGTTCTTC.

This clone was seen a handful of times. Within the sample, other DNA sequences also encode this same CDR3. The CDR3 loop is CASSRRNTEAFF. The CDR3 DNA reads TGTGCCAGCAGCCGCAGGAACACTGAAGCTTTCTTT. This chain uses TRBV28 with TRBJ1-1, with D unresolved. The CDR3 is made up of 12 amino acids. V was trimmed by 6 bases and J by 1 base, leaving 6 bases between them. Germline V gene data show CDR1 as MDHEN and CDR2 as SYDVKM.

This clone was counted only a few times. At the DNA level, this CDR3 is encoded by other sequences in the same sample as well. This chain connects TRBV4-1 to TRBJ1-3; unclear D gene. V gave up 4 bases and J gave up 0 bases, with 13 bases separating them. The CDR3 has 16 residues. CDR1 is MGHRA and CDR2 is YSYEKL in the germline V gene. CDR3 nucleotide sequence: TGCGCCAGCAGCCGAGACCCTGGAGACTCTGGAAACACCATATATTTT. It is translated as CASSRDPGDSGNTIYF.

This clone came up many times. This chain connects TRBV5-6 to TRBJ1-1, with a possible D match to TRBD1 (5 bases). This CDR3 contains 17 residues. Trimming stripped 3 bases from V and 0 bases from J, with 18 bases between. Per the germline V gene, CDR1 is SGHDT and CDR2 is YYEEEE. CDR3 nucleotide sequence: TGTGCCAGCAGCTCCCTCCGGGACGCTTCCATGAACACTGAAGCTTTCTTT. Residues: CASSSLRDASMNTEAFF.

This clone was counted only a few times. V is TRBV2 and J is TRBJ2-2, with D uncertain. Trimming shortened V by 4 bases and J by 5 bases, and 11 bases separated the two germline ends. Per germline, CDR1 SNHLY and CDR2 FYNNEI. The length of the CDR3 is 14 residues. The CDR3 nucleotides are TGTGCCAGCAGTGTTGGTAGCAGGACCGGGGAGCTGTTTTTT. This codes for CASSVGSRTGELFF.

By sample share, this clone is medium-sized. The chain combines TRBV27 with TRBJ2-2, with a possible D match to TRBD1 (6 bases). V dropped 7 bases and J dropped 0 bases, with 9 bases sitting between them. The germline V gene has CDR1 MNHEY and CDR2 SMNVEV (reference sequence). The CDR3 contains 14 residues. CDR3 residues: CASKGHSNTGELFF. In DNA, the CDR3 is TGTGCCAGCAAGGGACACTCGAACACCGGGGAGCTGTTTTTT.

Points on this clone: This CDR3 fails to terminate in the conserved phenylalanine or tryptophan, so it likely reflects a read error. J is TRBJ2-5 and V is TRBV5-1; no firm D call. The length of the CDR3 is 14 residues. V lost 4 bases and J lost 1, with 11 bases in between. Germline-derived CDR1 and CDR2 are SGHRS and YFSETQ. This CDR3 reads CASSRAASQETQYL. CDR3 coding DNA: TGCGCCAGCAGCCGTGCGGCCAGCCAAGAGACCCAGTACTTA.

This clone is medium-sized by share. The rearrangement uses TRBV7-8 and TRBJ1-6; 8 bases map to TRBD1. Trimming removed 2 bases from V and 0 bases from J; junction bases left unmatched: 12. Germline CDR1 and CDR2: SGHVS and FQNEAQ. The CDR3 totals 20 residues. The CDR3 DNA follows: TGTGCCAGCAGCTTAAGTTCGTGGGACAGGACGAGCTCCTATAATTCACCCCTCCACTTT. Protein sequence: CASSLSSWDRTSSYNSPLHF.

The rearrangement joins TRBV5-1 to TRBJ2-1; D remains ambiguous. The CDR3 is made up of 15 amino acids. Germline values: CDR1 SGHRS, CDR2 YFSETQ. V shed 1 base and J shed 6 bases, with 14 bases lying between them. The CDR3 is CASSLLANSANEQFF. The CDR3 DNA reads as TGCGCCAGCAGCTTGCTTGCTAACAGTGCCAATGAGCAGTTCTTC.

This clone showed up many times. This rearrangement joins TRBV5-1 to TRBJ2-3; D not certain. Trimming took 3 bases from V and 2 from J, leaving 10 bases between them. The CDR3 runs 14 residues. Germline CDR1 reads SGHRS; CDR2 reads YFSETQ. The CDR3 DNA reads TGCGCCAGCAGCTCTTCCCTATTCACAGATACGCAGTATTTT. Translating it yields CASSSSLFTDTQYF.

The chain combines TRBV24-1 with TRBJ2-1; no clear D gene. Looked up from germline, CDR1 is KGHDR and CDR2 is SFDVKD. V lost 0 bases and J 4 bases, leaving 3 bases between the germline ends. The CDR3 extends over 13 amino acids. The CDR3 DNA sequence: TGTGCCACCAGTGATTTGGGGTACAATGAGCAGTTCTTC. Protein sequence: CATSDLGYNEQFF.